In its sample, the clone carrying this T cell receptor beta chain was seen once. Germline V lookup: CDR1 SGHDT, CDR2 YYEEEE. This CDR3 comprises 18 residues. V trimming: 4 bases; J trimming: 5 bases; junction bases outside the gene matches: 15. Sort purity for all populations was recorded as exceeding 98%. Since all of the isolated RNA was reverse transcribed, expressed TCRB transcripts were what got sequenced. Assay: immunoSEQ multiplex PCR; the TCRdb copy retains only in-frame clones and omits some. Among around 160,000 clones, 40% to 55% were seen once, and the ten largest hold 0.35% to 0.45%. The data were obtained in a study of beta chain features in type 1 diabetes. Overall study context: Patient and healthy donor groups were alike in age, gender and cell yields.

The chain couples TRBV5-6 to TRBJ2-5, with TRBD2 matching 12 bases. The sample comprised Tregs from blood. This sequence was found in a man younger than 35 in good health. The CDR3 spells CASSGQVRASGRGETQYF. The CDR3 DNA sequence: TGTGCCAGCAGCGGACAGGTCCGAGCTAGCGGGAGGGGGGAGACCCAGTACTTC. The full variable domain, in which reference TRBV5-6 and TRBJ2-5 provide the parts outside the CDR3, is DAGVTQSPTHLIKTRGQQVTLRCSPKSGHDTVSWYQQALGQGPQFIFQYYEEEERQRGNFPDRFSGHQFPNYSSELNVNALLLGDSALYLCASSGQVRASGRGETQYFGPGTRLLVL.